This T cell receptor beta chain stems from a study of regulatory T cells in long-lasting Graves disease. This clonotype has at least ten counts. Its cognate antigen is unknown. Time point reported: persistent/refractory GD, antithyroid drugs over 5 years with positive TRAb. Researchers made the TCR library from RNA that was extracted from PBMCs. With iRepertoire HTBI primers and Arm-PCR of CDR3 regions, TCR beta libraries were built. TCRdb redid the calling of the multiplex PCR reads with MiXCR, one entry per CDR3 protein. The table records 500,000 to 700,000 distinct CDR3 sequences, 30% of them present only once. Study results and caveats: Persistent Graves' patients possessed reduced TCR diversity relative to recently diagnosed ones.

The CDR3 contains 14 residues. Looked up from germline, CDR1 is MNHNS and CDR2 is SASEGT. V lost 7 bases and J 8 bases, leaving 17 bases between the germline ends. The clonotype originates from a female donor with Graves disease. The input for sequencing was peripheral blood mononuclear cells (PBMCs), taken when the disease was refractory, from a patient treated with antithyroid drugs. V usage is TRBV6-1 and J usage is TRBJ1-4; D remains ambiguous. The CDR3 nucleotides are TGTGCCAGCATCCCCCCGTCCCAAGGGGAAAAACTGTTTTTT. Translating gives CASIPPSQGEKLFF.